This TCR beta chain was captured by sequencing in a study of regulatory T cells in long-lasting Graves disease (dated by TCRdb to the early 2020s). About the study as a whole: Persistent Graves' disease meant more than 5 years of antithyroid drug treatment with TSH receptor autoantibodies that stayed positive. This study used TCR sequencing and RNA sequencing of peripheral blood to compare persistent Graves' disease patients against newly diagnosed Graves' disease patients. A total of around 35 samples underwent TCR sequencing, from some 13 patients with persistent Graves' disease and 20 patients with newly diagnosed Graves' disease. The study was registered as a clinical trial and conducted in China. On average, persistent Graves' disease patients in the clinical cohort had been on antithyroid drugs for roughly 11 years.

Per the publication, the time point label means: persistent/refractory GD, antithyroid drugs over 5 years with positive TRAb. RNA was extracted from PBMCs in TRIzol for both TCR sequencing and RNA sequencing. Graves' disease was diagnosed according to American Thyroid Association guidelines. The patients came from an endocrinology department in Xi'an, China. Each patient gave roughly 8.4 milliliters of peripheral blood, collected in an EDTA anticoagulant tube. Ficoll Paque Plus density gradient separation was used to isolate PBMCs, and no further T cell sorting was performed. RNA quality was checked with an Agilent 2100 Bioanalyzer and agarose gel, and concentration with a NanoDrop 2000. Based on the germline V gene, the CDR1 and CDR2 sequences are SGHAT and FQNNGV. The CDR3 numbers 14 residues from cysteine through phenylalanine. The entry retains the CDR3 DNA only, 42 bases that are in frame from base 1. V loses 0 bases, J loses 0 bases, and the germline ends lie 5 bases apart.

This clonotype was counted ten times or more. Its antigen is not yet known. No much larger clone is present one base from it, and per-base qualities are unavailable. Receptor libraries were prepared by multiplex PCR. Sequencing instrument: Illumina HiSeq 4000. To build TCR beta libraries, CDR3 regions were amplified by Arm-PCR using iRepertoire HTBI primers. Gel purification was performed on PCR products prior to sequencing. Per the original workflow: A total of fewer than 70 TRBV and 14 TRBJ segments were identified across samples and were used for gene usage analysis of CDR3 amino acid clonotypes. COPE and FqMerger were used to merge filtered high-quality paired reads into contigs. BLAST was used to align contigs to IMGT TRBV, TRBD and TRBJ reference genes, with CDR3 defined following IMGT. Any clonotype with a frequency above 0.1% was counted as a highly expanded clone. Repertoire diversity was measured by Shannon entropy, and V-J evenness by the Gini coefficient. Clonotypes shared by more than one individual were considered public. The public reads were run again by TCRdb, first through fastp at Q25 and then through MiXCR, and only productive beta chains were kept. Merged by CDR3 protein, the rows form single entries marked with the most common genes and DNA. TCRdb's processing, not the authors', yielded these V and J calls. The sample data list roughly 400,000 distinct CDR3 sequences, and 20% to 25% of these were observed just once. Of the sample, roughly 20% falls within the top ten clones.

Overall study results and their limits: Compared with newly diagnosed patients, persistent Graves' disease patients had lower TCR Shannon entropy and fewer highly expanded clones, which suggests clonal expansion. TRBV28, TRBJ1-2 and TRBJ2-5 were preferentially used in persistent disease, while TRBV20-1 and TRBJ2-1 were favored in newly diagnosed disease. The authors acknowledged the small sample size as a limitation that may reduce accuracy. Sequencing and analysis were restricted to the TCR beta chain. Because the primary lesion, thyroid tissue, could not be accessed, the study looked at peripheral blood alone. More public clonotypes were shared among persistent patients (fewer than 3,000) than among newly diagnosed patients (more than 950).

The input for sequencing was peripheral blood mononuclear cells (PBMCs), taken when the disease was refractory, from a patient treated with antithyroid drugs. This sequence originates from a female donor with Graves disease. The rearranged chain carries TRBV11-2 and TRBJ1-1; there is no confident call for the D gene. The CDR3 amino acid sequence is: CASSLDHLNTEAFF. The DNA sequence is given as TGTGCCAGCAGCTTAGATCACTTGAACACTGAAGCTTTCTTT.